The 23 T cell receptor beta chains in this list originate from one sample, sequenced in a study of cytomegalovirus exposure and HLA in healthy donors. Both 60 Vbeta primers and 13 Jbeta primers went into the PCR. Produced via immunoSEQ multiplex PCR; TCRdb's table is partial and in-frame only. Here the sample table reports tens of thousands of clones. The sequencing input was PBMCs. These receptors originate from a male donor in good health and CMV-seronegative.

The V gene is TRBV11-3, the J gene TRBJ2-7, with 11 bases identical to TRBD1. This CDR3 comprises 14 residues. Germline trimming cut 5 bases from V and 4 bases from J; bases unmatched to any gene: 4. Germline-derived CDR1 and CDR2 are SGHNT and YENEEA. Here the CDR3 DNA reads TGTGCCAGCAGCCCAGGACAGGGGGCTTACGAGCAGTACTTC. It encodes CASSPGQGAYEQYF.

The V and J genes are TRBV7-9 and TRBJ1-2; 8 bases match TRBD1. The CDR3 runs 13 residues. Germline V CDR1 and CDR2: SEHNR, FQNEAQ (reference sequence). J gave up 6 bases and V 5 bases, and 5 bases lay outside the gene matches. The CDR3 spells CASSRDRMDGYTF. For the CDR3, the DNA is TGTGCCAGCAGCCGGGACAGGATGGATGGCTACACCTTC.

The V call is TRBV13, the J call TRBJ2-7, with 8 bases identical to TRBD2. CDR1 is PRHDT and CDR2 is FYEKMQ in the germline V gene (reference sequence). The V segment lost 5 bases and the J segment 2 bases; nucleotides outside the gene matches: 8. CDR3 length equals 15 residues. CDR3: CASSPTAGAAYEQYF. CDR3 DNA: TGTGCCAGCAGCCCGACAGCGGGGGCCGCCTACGAGCAGTACTTC.

CDR3 region: CASSAGTDYGYTF. The CDR3 DNA is TGTGCCAGCAGTGCGGGGACAGACTATGGCTACACCTTC. This chain uses TRBV6-1 with TRBJ1-2; 7 bases are a match to TRBD1. Trimming took 4 bases from V and 3 from J; bases not matched to a gene: 2. Germline assignment: CDR1 MNHNS and CDR2 SASEGT. The CDR3 covers 13 residues.

The gene calls are TRBV27 and TRBJ1-6; 11 bases agree with TRBD1. CDR1 is MNHEY and CDR2 is SMNVEV in the germline V gene (reference sequence). The CDR3 sequence is 15 residues long. J lost 10 bases, V lost 4 bases, and 6 bases had no gene match. Written as DNA, the CDR3 is TGTGCCAGCAGTTCGGGACAGGGGGTCTTATCACCCCTCCACTTT. Translating gives CASSSGQGVLSPLHF.

V and J are TRBV10-3 and TRBJ1-2; D gene uncertain. V was cut by 0 bases and J by 2 bases, with 16 bases left in between. The CDR3 consists of 17 residues. Germline V gives CDR1 ENHRY, CDR2 SYGVKD. The CDR3, as DNA: TGTGCCATCAGTGAGTCGATAGCTAAGCCAGAGAACTATGGCTACACCTTC. Translating it yields CAISESIAKPENYGYTF.

This chain links TRBV5-1 with TRBJ2-5; TRBD1 matches at 9 bases. The CDR3 is 14 residues long. Germline CDR1 and CDR2: SGHRS and YFSETQ. J was trimmed by 5 bases and V by 4 bases; bases with no gene match: 6. This CDR3 reads CASSIQGAGETQYF. CDR3 nucleotide sequence: TGCGCCAGCAGCATACAGGGGGCGGGGGAGACCCAGTACTTC.

The rearrangement uses TRBV10-1 and TRBJ2-5; D is possibly TRBD1 (5 bases). V shed 6 bases and J shed 9 bases, with 8 bases lying between them. CDR1 and CDR2 from the germline V gene are WNHNN and SYGVQD (reference sequence). The CDR3 length is 10 residues. The CDR3 protein is CASSGHSQYF. The CDR3 bases are TGCGCCAGCAGCGGACACTCCCAGTACTTC.

The rearrangement joins TRBV6-5 to TRBJ2-3, with D perhaps matching TRBD2 (6 bases). V shed 3 bases and J shed 4 bases, with 11 bases lying between them. Germline CDR1 reads MNHEY; CDR2 reads SVGAGI. The CDR3 has 14 residues. The DNA of the CDR3 is TGTGCCAGCAGTTATTTCATAGCGGCAGATACGCAGTATTTT. Amino acid sequence: CASSYFIAADTQYF.

The CDR3 DNA is TGTGCCAGCAGTCAACAGGGGGCCGGGTATGGCTACACCTTC. Its protein product is CASSQQGAGYGYTF. This rearrangement joins TRBV6-5 to TRBJ1-2; TRBD1 aligns across 9 bases. Germline V lookup: CDR1 MNHEY, CDR2 SVGAGI. The CDR3 contains 14 residues. V shed 5 bases and J 5 bases; nucleotides not matched to a gene: 6.

This chain uses TRBV5-4 with TRBJ2-1, with TRBD2 identical over 16 bases. This CDR3 contains 16 residues. From germline, CDR1 is SGHNT and CDR2 YYREEE (reference sequence). J gave up 12 bases and V 5 bases, and 11 bases lay outside the gene matches. DNA of the CDR3: TGTGCCAGCAGTTCCCAGGGGACTAGCGGGAGGGCCGGGCAGTTCTTC. It is translated as CASSSQGTSGRAGQFF.

V and J are TRBV7-8 and TRBJ2-1, with 10 positions matching TRBD2. V trimming: 7 bases; J trimming: 8 bases; junction bases outside the gene matches: 14. Looked up from germline, CDR1 is SGHVS and CDR2 is FQNEAQ. CDR3 length equals 16 residues. The CDR3 region is CASIPFLAGVRDEQFF. DNA of the CDR3: TGTGCCAGCATCCCTTTCCTAGCGGGAGTTCGGGATGAGCAGTTCTTC.

The rearrangement joins TRBV27 to TRBJ1-2; the D gene is possibly TRBD1 (5 bases). The CDR3 is made up of 14 amino acids. Germline V lookup: CDR1 MNHEY, CDR2 SMNVEV (reference sequence). V lost 3 bases, J lost 1 base, and 9 bases lay in between. Here the CDR3 reads CASSFGGGNYGYTF. The CDR3 DNA reads TGTGCCAGCAGTTTTGGGGGAGGTAACTATGGCTACACCTTC.

This rearrangement joins TRBV28 to TRBJ1-2; TRBD1 agrees at 8 bases. CDR1 MDHEN and CDR2 SYDVKM come from the germline V gene. The CDR3 sequence is 13 residues long. J gave up 8 bases and V 5 bases, and 7 bases lay outside the gene matches. The CDR3 sequence is CASSTQGAWGYTF. As DNA, the CDR3 is TGTGCCAGCAGTACCCAGGGGGCTTGGGGCTACACCTTC.

This chain joins TRBV25-1 and TRBJ1-3; 9 bases are a match to TRBD1. V shed 4 bases and J 4 bases; nucleotides not matched to a gene: 11. The CDR3 is 17 amino acids. Germline V gives CDR1 MGHDK, CDR2 SYGVNS. CDR3 residues: CASSASGTGWSGNTIYF. CDR3 DNA sequence: TGTGCCAGCAGTGCCTCCGGGACAGGGTGGTCCGGAAACACCATATATTTT.

The chain links TRBV27 to TRBJ2-7, with 8 nucleotides matching TRBD1. Germline CDR1 reads MNHEY; CDR2 reads SMNVEV (reference sequence). V lost 5 bases and J lost 2; bases outside the gene matches: 5. CDR3 length: 14 residues. CDR3 sequence reads: CASSPKTGAYEQYF. Here the CDR3 DNA reads TGTGCCAGCAGTCCTAAGACAGGGGCCTACGAGCAGTACTTC.

The V gene is TRBV4-3, the J gene TRBJ2-4; D is perhaps TRBD1 (6 bases). V was trimmed by 0 bases and J by 0 bases, leaving 21 bases between them. The length of the CDR3 is 20 residues. Germline CDR1 and CDR2: LGHNA and YSLEER. The CDR3 DNA is TGCGCCAGCAGCCAAGAATGGGCAGGGGTCAACCCCCTAGCCAAAAACATTCAGTACTTC. This gives the protein CASSQEWAGVNPLAKNIQYF.

The chain links TRBV2 to TRBJ2-4; D perhaps matches TRBD1 (6 bases). CDR1 is SNHLY, CDR2 FYNNEI, per germline. The CDR3 is 14 residues long. V was shortened by 6 bases and J by 0 bases, with 9 bases between the two germline ends. CDR3 DNA: TGTGCCAGCAGGGACAGTTCAGCCAAAAACATTCAGTACTTC. Translated: CASRDSSAKNIQYF.

This chain joins TRBV7-9 and TRBJ1-6; perhaps TRBD1 as D (6 bases). The V end was cut by 5 bases, the J end by 9 bases, with 8 bases between. Germline V CDR1 and CDR2: SEHNR, FQNEAQ (reference sequence). This CDR3 has 12 amino acids. CDR3 in amino acids: CASSQGSSPLHF. The CDR3 bases are TGTGCCAGCAGCCAGGGGAGTTCACCCCTCCACTTT.

By frequency, this clone is medium-sized (0.01 to 0.1%). This sequence joins TRBV7-2 and TRBJ2-7, with 8 bases matching TRBD1. The CDR3 is made up of 15 amino acids. CDR1 SGHTA and CDR2 FQGNSA come from the germline V gene. With 5 bases clipped from V and 5 bases from J, the junction kept 11 bases outside the gene matches. CDR3 loop: CASSPQPRGLNEQYF. CDR3 nucleotide sequence: TGTGCCAGCAGCCCCCAACCCAGGGGGCTAAACGAGCAGTACTTC.

The V gene is TRBV5-4, the J gene TRBJ1-1, with D perhaps matching TRBD1 (5 bases). The CDR3 is 15 amino acids. CDR1 is SGHNT and CDR2 is YYREEE in the germline V gene (reference sequence). Trimming stripped 0 bases from V and 5 bases from J, with 14 bases between. CDR3 DNA: TGTGCCAGCAGCTTGGGGGGGACCGGGAGAACTGAAGCTTTCTTT. Encoded protein: CASSLGGTGRTEAFF.

The rearrangement uses TRBV6-5 and TRBJ1-3; possible D gene TRBD1, 5 bases. V was cut by 6 bases and J by 4 bases, with 10 bases left in between. The V gene's germline CDR1 is MNHEY and CDR2 SVGAGI. The CDR3 runs to 13 residues. The CDR3 loop is CASSPGGGNTIYF. In nucleotides, the CDR3 is TGTGCCAGCAGCCCTGGGGGGGGAAACACCATATATTTT.

The chain couples TRBV30 to TRBJ1-4; D is uncertain. V dropped 3 bases and J dropped 10 bases, with 18 bases sitting between them. CDR3 length equals 14 residues. CDR1 is GTSNPN, CDR2 SVGIG, per germline (reference sequence). The CDR3 loop is CAWSVRSASRKLFF. In nucleotides, the CDR3 is TGTGCCTGGAGCGTCCGGTCGGCTAGCCGAAAACTGTTTTTT.